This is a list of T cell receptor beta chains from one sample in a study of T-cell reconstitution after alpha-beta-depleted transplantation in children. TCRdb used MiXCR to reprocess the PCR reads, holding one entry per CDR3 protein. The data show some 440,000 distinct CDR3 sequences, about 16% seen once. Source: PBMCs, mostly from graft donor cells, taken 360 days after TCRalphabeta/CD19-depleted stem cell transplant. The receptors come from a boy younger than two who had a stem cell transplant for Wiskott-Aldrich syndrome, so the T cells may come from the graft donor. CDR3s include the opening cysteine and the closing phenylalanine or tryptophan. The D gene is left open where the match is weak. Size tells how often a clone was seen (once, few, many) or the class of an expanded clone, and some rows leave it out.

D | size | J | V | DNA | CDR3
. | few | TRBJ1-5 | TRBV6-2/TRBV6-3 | TGTGCCAGCAGTTATAGATCCAGGTGGAATCAGCCCCAGCATTTT | CASSYRSRWNQPQHF
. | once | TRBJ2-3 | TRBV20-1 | TGCAGTGCTAGAGGTTTCAGCCTGCGCACAGATACGCAGTATTTT | CSARGFSLRTDTQYF
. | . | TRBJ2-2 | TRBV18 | TGTGCCAGCTCACCACTCCAGACCGGGGAGCTGTTTTTT | CASSPLQTGELFF
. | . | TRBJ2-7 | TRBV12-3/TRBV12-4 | TGTGCCAGCAGTTTATACGGCAGGTCTTCCTACGAGCAGTACTTC | CASSLYGRSSYEQYF
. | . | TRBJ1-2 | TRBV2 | TGTGCCAGCAGTGTTGGGGTTGGACACTATGGCTACACCTTC | CASSVGVGHYGYTF
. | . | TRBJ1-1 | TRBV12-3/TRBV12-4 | TGTGCCAGCAGGGGCGGGACCGAGAACACTGAAGCTTTCTTT | CASRGGTENTEAFF
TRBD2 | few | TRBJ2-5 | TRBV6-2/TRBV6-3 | TGTGCCAGCAGTTACTACCCCTGGCGGGAGCGACGAGAGACCCAGTACTTC | CASSYYPWRERRETQYF
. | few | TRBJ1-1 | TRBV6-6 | TGTGCCAGCAGTTCCGTCGGTGGCACTGAAGCTTTCTTT | CASSSVGGTEAFF
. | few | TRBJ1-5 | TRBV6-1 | TGTGCCAGCAGCACCCTCGGGACACCCCGAGAGCCCCAGCATTTT | CASSTLGTPREPQHF
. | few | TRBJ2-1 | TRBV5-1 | TGCGCCAGCAGCCCACAGGTGGGCTCTACCAATGAGCAGTTCTTC | CASSPQVGSTNEQFF
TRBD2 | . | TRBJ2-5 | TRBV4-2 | TGTGCCAGCAGCCTTCGGAGGGCTAGCGGTGGGGAGACCCAGTACTTC | CASSLRRASGGETQYF
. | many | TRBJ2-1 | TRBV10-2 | TGCGCCAGCAGTGAAGTGTGGAGCCCCATCTACAATGAGCAGTTCTTC | CASSEVWSPIYNEQFF
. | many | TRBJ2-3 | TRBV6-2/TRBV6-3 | TGTGCCAGCAGCCTTATCGGGGATACGCAGTATTTT | CASSLIGDTQYF
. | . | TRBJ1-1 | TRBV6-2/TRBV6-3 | TGTGCCAGCAGTCGGTGGGGAGGAACTGAAGCTTTCTTT | CASSRWGGTEAFF
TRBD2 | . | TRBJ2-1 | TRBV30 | TGTGCCTGGAGAGGACTAGCGGATTCCTACAATGAGCAGTTCTTC | CAWRGLADSYNEQFF
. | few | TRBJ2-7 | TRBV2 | TGTGCCAGCAACCGGGCCTGGGACTACGAGCAGTACTTC | CASNRAWDYEQYF
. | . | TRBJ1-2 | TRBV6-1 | TGTGCCAGCAGTGACACTTTGACAAACCCACGAGGCTACACCTTC | CASSDTLTNPRGYTF
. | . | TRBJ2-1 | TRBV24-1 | TGTGCCACCAGCCCCCTCTCGGGACACCCATACAATGAGCAGTTCTTC | CATSPLSGHPYNEQFF
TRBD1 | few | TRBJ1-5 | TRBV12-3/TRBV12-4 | TGTGCCAGCAGAAGGGGACAGCTCAATCAGCCCCAGCATTTT | CASRRGQLNQPQHF
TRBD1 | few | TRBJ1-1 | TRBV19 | TGTGCCAGTAGTATCGGACAGGGTCGGCCAAACACTGAAGCTTTCTTT | CASSIGQGRPNTEAFF
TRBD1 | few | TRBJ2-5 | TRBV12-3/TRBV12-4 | TGTGCCAGCAGTGTCGACAGGGGTGAAGGAGAGACCCAGTACTTC | CASSVDRGEGETQYF
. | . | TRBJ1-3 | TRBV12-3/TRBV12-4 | TGTGCCAGCAGTTTAATTAGAGGAAACACCATATATTTT | CASSLIRGNTIYF
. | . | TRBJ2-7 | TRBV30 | TGTGCCTGGAATAGGGGGGCGGACTACGAGCAGTACTTC | CAWNRGADYEQYF
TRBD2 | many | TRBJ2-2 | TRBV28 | TGTGCCAGCAGTCCGCAACTGACTAGCATGAACACCGGGGAGCTGTTTTTT | CASSPQLTSMNTGELFF
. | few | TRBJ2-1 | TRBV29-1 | TGCAGCACAGCCAAGGGGGTTTACAATGAGCAGTTCTTC | CSTAKGVYNEQFF
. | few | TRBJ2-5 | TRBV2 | TGTGCCAGCACACAAGGGATGAAGGGAGAGACCCAGTACTTC | CASTQGMKGETQYF
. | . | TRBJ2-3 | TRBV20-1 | TGCAGTGCAACCTGGGAAGGAGATACGCAGTATTTT | CSATWEGDTQYF
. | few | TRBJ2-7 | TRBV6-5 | TGTGCCAGCAGTTACAGGACGGAGACCTACGAGCAGTACTTC | CASSYRTETYEQYF
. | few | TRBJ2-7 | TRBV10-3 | TGTGCCATCAGTGATGGCCTCGTTCCCCACGAGCAGTACTTC | CAISDGLVPHEQYF
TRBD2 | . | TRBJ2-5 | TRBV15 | TGTGCCACCAGCAGAGATTCCGGACTAGCGCATCAAGAGACCCAGTACTTC | CATSRDSGLAHQETQYF
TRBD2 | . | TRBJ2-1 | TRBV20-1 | TGCAGTGCCAATGGACTAGCGGGTGGTTACAATGAGCAGTTCTTC | CSANGLAGGYNEQFF
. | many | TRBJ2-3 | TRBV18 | TGTGCCAGCTCACTCCGTTCCCCAGATACGCAGTATTTT | CASSLRSPDTQYF
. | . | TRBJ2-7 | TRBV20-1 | TGCAGTGCTAACAGGGTGGGCTACGAGCAGTACTTC | CSANRVGYEQYF
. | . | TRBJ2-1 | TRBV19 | TGTGCCAGTAGTATGGTGGGGATTCAAGGTGAGCAGTTCTTC | CASSMVGIQGEQFF
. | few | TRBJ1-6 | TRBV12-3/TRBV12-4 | TGTGCCAGCAGCCCCTTTCCGTCGGGCCATTCCTTT | CASSPFPSGHSF
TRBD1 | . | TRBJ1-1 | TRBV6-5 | TGTGCCAGCAGTTACTCGAGGGGGCGGCTCACTGAAGCTTTCTTT | CASSYSRGRLTEAFF
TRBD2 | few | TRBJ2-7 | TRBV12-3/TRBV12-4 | TGTGCCAGCAGCCCCCCTGGAGGGAGGGCCTTTATAGAGCAGTACTTC | CASSPPGGRAFIEQYF
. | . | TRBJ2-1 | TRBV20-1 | TGCAGTGCTAGAAAAAACCACGGAGTGGGGCCTTTGGGGGAGCAGTTCTTC | CSARKNHGVGPLGEQFF
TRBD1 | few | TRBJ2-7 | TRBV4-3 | TGCGCCAGCAGCCAAGATCGGCATACCGGGACAGCATTCTACGAGCAGTACTTC | CASSQDRHTGTAFYEQYF
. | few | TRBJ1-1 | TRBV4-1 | TGCGCCAGCAGCTCTCCCGACAGCTACACTGAAGCTTTCTTT | CASSSPDSYTEAFF
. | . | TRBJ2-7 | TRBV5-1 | TGCGCCAGCAGCCCTGGGTCGGACCAGGAGCAGTACTTC | CASSPGSDQEQYF
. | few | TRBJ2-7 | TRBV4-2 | TGTGCCAGCAGCCAAGGACACGGACAGACCTACGAGCAGTACTTC | CASSQGHGQTYEQYF
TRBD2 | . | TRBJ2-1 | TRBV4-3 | TGCGCCAGCAGCCACCGGCCACTAGCGGGAGGCCGGAATGAGCAGTTCTTC | CASSHRPLAGGRNEQFF
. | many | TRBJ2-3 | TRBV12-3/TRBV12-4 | TGTGCCAGCAGTCCCGGGACAAAGAGCACAGATACGCAGTATTTT | CASSPGTKSTDTQYF
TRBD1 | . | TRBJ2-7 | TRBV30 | TGTGCCTGGACCCGGACAGGGGTTACCTACGAGCAGTACTTC | CAWTRTGVTYEQYF
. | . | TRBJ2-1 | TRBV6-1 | TGTGCCAGCATCGCAGGTTTGCGGTTCTCCTACAATGAGCAGTTCTTC | CASIAGLRFSYNEQFF
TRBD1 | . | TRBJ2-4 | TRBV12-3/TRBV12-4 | TGTACCAGCAGTTTTGGGACAGGGGGCTGGTTTGTCCGCAAAAACATTCAGTACTTC | CTSSFGTGGWFVRKNIQYF
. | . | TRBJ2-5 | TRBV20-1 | TGCAGTGCTAGCCAGGAAGAGACCCAGTACTTC | CSASQEETQYF
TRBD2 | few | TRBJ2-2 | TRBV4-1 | TGCGCCAGCAGCCCCCCTAGCGGGATCAACACCGGGGAGCTGTTTTTT | CASSPPSGINTGELFF
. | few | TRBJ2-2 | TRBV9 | TGTGCCAGCAGCAGCAATCCCCACACAGAGGGAAAGAACACCGGGGAGCTGTTTTTT | CASSSNPHTEGKNTGELFF
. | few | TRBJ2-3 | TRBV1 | TGCACCAGCAGCCCACTAGCGGGAGTAAATACGCAGTATTTT | CTSSPLAGVNTQYF
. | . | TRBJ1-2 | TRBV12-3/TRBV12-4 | TGTGCCAGCAGTTTACAGGGAGTGGATGGCTACACCTTC | CASSLQGVDGYTF
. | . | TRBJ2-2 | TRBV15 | TGTGCCACCAGCAGAGATCTGGGGACACGCTTAGGGGAGCTGTTTTTT | CATSRDLGTRLGELFF
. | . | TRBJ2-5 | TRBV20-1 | TGCAGTGCTAGACTGGCAAGCCAAGAGACCCAGTACTTC | CSARLASQETQYF
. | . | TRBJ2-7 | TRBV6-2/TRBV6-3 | TGTGCCAGCAGTTATGACGGGCCCCCCTACGAGCAGTACTTC | CASSYDGPPYEQYF
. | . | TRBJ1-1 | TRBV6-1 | TGTGCCAGTCAATCCCCGGTGGGCACTGAAGCTTTCTTT | CASQSPVGTEAFF
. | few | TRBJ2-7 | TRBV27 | TGTGCCAGCAGTTTATACTACGGGACACTTGCCTACGAGCAGTACTTC | CASSLYYGTLAYEQYF
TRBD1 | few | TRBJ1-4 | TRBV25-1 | TGTGCCAGCAGTGAAAGAAGGGCAGGGGGCAAATCTGAAAAACTGTTTTTT | CASSERRAGGKSEKLFF
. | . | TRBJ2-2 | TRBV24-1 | TGTGCCACCAGTGATGTGGCCCCCGACACCGGGGAGCTGTTTTTT | CATSDVAPDTGELFF